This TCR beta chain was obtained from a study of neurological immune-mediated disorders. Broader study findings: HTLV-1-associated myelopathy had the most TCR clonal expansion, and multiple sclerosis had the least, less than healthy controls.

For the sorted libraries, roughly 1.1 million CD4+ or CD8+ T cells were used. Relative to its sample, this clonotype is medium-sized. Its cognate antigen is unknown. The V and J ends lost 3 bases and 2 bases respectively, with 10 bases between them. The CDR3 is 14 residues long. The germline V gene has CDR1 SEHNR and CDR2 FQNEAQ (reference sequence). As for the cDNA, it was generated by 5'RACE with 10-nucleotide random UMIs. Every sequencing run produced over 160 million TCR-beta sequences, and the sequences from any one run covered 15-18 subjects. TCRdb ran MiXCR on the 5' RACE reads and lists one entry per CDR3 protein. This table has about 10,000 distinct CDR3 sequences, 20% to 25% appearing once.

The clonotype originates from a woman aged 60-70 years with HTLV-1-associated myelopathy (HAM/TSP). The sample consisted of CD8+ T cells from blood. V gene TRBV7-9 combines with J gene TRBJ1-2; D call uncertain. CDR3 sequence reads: CASSFSLSNYGYTF. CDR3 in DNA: TGTGCCAGCAGCTTCAGCCTCTCCAACTATGGCTACACCTTC.